Shown below are 26 T cell receptor beta chains from a single sample sequenced in a study of blood T cell repertoires in COVID-19. Measured with immunoSEQ multiplex PCR; TCRdb has only the in-frame clones, and not every one. The sample has 250,000 to 300,000 clones, 85% seen once. What was sequenced was PBMCs or T cells enriched from blood (not recorded which). All receptors derive from a woman aged 45-65 years who had been exposed to COVID-19.

The J gene is TRBJ2-3, the V gene TRBV7-9, with D hard to call. Germline values: CDR1 SEHNR, CDR2 FQNEAQ (reference sequence). V was cut by 4 bases and J by 9 bases, with 14 bases left in between. The CDR3 has 13 residues. The CDR3 spells CASSSSDSPTQYF. Here the CDR3 DNA reads TGTGCCAGCAGCTCGTCAGACTCACCAACGCAGTATTTT.

The chain carries TRBV19 and TRBJ1-5; perhaps TRBD1 as D (5 bases). V lost 6 bases and J lost 16, with 25 bases in between. The CDR3 is 14 amino acids. Germline CDR1 is LNHDA and CDR2 is SQIVND (reference sequence). The CDR3 DNA follows: TGTGCCAGTAGGCAAAACCGGGACTCCTCCGGTCCCCATTTT. Translating it yields CASRQNRDSSGPHF.

The CDR3 sequence: CASSRGGSNNEQFF. The CDR3 DNA reads TGTGCCAGCAGCCGCGGGGGATCCAACAATGAGCAGTTCTTC. The chain has TRBV7-2 and TRBJ2-1; 7 bases are shared with TRBD2. V trimming: 5 bases; J trimming: 5 bases; junction bases outside the gene matches: 6. Germline lookup yields CDR1 SGHTA and CDR2 FQGNSA. The CDR3 is made up of 14 amino acids.

The J gene is TRBJ2-7, the V gene TRBV5-5; possible D gene TRBD2, 6 bases. This CDR3 spans 16 amino acids. Trimming took off 3 bases at V and 1 base at J, with 17 bases between the two ends. Germline-derived CDR1 and CDR2 are SGHKS and YYEKEE (reference sequence). The CDR3 region is CASSSSGDGLSYEQYF. DNA of the CDR3: TGTGCCAGCAGCTCCTCGGGAGACGGCCTTTCCTACGAGCAGTACTTC. Based on the CDR3 plus reference TRBV5-5 and TRBJ2-7, the full variable domain is DAGVTQSPTHLIKTRGQQVTLRCSPISGHKSVSWYQQVLGQGPQFIFQYYEKEERGRGNFPDRFSARQFPNYSSELNVNALLLGDSALYLCASSSSGDGLSYEQYFGPGTRLTVT.

This clone turned up a few times. The rearrangement uses TRBV11-2 and TRBJ1-1; weak D call: TRBD1 (6 bases). Germline V gene lookup returns CDR1 SGHAT and CDR2 FQNNGV. The CDR3 runs to 17 residues. V was cut by 3 bases and J by 1 base, with 18 bases left in between. CDR3 sequence: CASSFLGGRRGNTEAFF. CDR3 in DNA: TGTGCCAGCAGCTTCCTAGGGGGTCGCAGGGGGAACACTGAAGCTTTCTTT. Together with reference TRBV11-2 and TRBJ1-1, the CDR3 gives the full variable domain: EAGVAQSPRYKIIEKRQSVAFWCNPISGHATLYWYQQILGQGPKLLIQFQNNGVVDDSQLPKDRFSAERLKGVDSTLKIQPAKLEDSAVYLCASSFLGGRRGNTEAFFGQGTRLTVV.

This clone was seen once. This chain connects TRBV9 to TRBJ1-2, with 8 bases lining up with TRBD1. Germline V gene sequence: CDR1 SGDLS, CDR2 YYNGEE. The CDR3 length is 15 residues. V shed 3 bases and J 4 bases; nucleotides not matched to a gene: 8. The DNA of the CDR3 is TGTGCCAGCAGCGCGGGACAGGTGGGAAGCTATGGCTACACCTTC. Encoded protein: CASSAGQVGSYGYTF.

The J gene is TRBJ2-1, the V gene TRBV7-2, with 7 bases lining up with TRBD2. Germline values: CDR1 SGHTA, CDR2 FQGNSA. CDR3 length: 15 residues. V lost 7 bases and J lost 1; bases outside the gene matches: 7. The CDR3 bases are TGTGCCAGCACCTCCCAAGCGGGGTCCTACAATGAGCAGTTCTTC. The encoded protein is CASTSQAGSYNEQFF. The variable domain in full, with the rest retrieved from reference TRBV7-2 and TRBJ2-1, is GAGVSQSPSNKVTEKGKDVELRCDPISGHTALYWYRQSLGQGLEFLIYFQGNSAPDKSGLPSDRFSAERTGGSVSTLTIQRTQQEDSAVYLCASTSQAGSYNEQFFGPGTRLTVL.

V and J are TRBV7-2 and TRBJ2-5; tentative D call: TRBD2 (6 bases). V shed 4 bases and J shed 1 base, with 13 bases lying between them. This CDR3 comprises 15 residues. CDR1 SGHTA and CDR2 FQGNSA come from the germline V gene. The CDR3 DNA reads as TGTGCCAGCAGCTACGCTGGGGGGTCCCAAGAGACCCAGTACTTC. Encoded protein: CASSYAGGSQETQYF.

This chain uses TRBV27 with TRBJ2-3; 14 bases map to TRBD2. The CDR3 consists of 17 residues. V gave up 0 bases and J gave up 6 bases; unmatched junction bases: 5. Germline V lookup: CDR1 MNHEY, CDR2 SMNVEV (reference sequence). The CDR3 protein is CASSLSGTSGGRDTQYF. As DNA, the CDR3 is TGTGCCAGCAGTTTATCAGGGACTAGCGGGGGCCGGGATACGCAGTATTTT.

J is TRBJ2-7 and V is TRBV7-2; perhaps TRBD2 as D (5 bases). Per germline, CDR1 SGHTA and CDR2 FQGNSA. Trimming shortened V by 2 bases and J by 0 bases, and 11 bases separated the two germline ends. This CDR3 spans 15 amino acids. The DNA of the CDR3 is TGTGCCAGCAGCTTAAGGCCCGGGAACTCCTACGAGCAGTACTTC. Protein: CASSLRPGNSYEQYF.

The rearrangement uses TRBV5-1 and TRBJ1-1; weak D call: TRBD1 (6 bases). V was cut by 4 bases and J by 0 bases, with 13 bases left in between. The germline gives CDR1 SGHRS, CDR2 YFSETQ. CDR3 length: 15 amino acids. CDR3 residues: CASSLQGGVNTEAFF. CDR3 in DNA: TGCGCCAGCAGCCTACAGGGTGGCGTGAACACTGAAGCTTTCTTT. Variable domain in full (rest from reference TRBV5-1 and TRBJ1-1): KAGVTQTPRYLIKTRGQQVTLSCSPISGHRSVSWYQQTPGQGLQFLFEYFSETQRNKGNFPGRFSGRQFSNSRSEMNVSTLELGDSALYLCASSLQGGVNTEAFFGQGTRLTVV.

The chain links TRBV28 to TRBJ1-2; 7 nucleotides align to TRBD1. This CDR3 has 23 amino acids. Per the germline V gene, CDR1 is MDHEN and CDR2 is SYDVKM. Losses at the gene ends were 3 bases for V and 5 bases for J; bases not matched to a gene: 33. The DNA for the CDR3 is TGTGCCAGCAGTTTGGGCGCGAGTGGAGGGGGCCGAGTGCCAAAAACCTCCGATTATGGCTACACCTTC. Its protein is CASSLGASGGGRVPKTSDYGYTF.

V and J are TRBV18 and TRBJ1-3; 8 bases are a match to TRBD1. Germline CDR1 and CDR2: KGHSH and LQKENI. Trimming cost V 4 bases and J 3 bases; bases outside gene matches: 5. This CDR3 is 15 amino acids long. The CDR3 bases are TGTGCCAGCTCACTTGACAGGGGACGTGGAAACACCATATATTTT. It translates to CASSLDRGRGNTIYF.

The V and J genes are TRBV20-1 and TRBJ1-2, with 7 bases matching TRBD1. Per germline, CDR1 DFQATT and CDR2 SNEGSKA (reference sequence). The CDR3 consists of 11 residues. Trimming at V came to 5 bases and at J to 4 bases, leaving 1 base not matched to a gene. The CDR3 spells CSAGTVYGYTF. The CDR3, as DNA: TGCAGTGCTGGGACAGTCTATGGCTACACCTTC.

This rearrangement joins TRBV10-2 to TRBJ1-6, with 8 positions matching TRBD1. V shed 5 bases and J 6 bases; nucleotides not matched to a gene: 3. The CDR3 contains 14 residues. Germline CDR1 and CDR2: WSHSY and SAAADI. CDR3 region: CASSLDRANSPLHF. Here the CDR3 DNA reads TGCGCCAGCAGTCTGGACAGGGCTAATTCACCCCTCCACTTT.

In the case of this clone: Other DNA sequences from this sample encode an identical CDR3 as well. V and J are TRBV18 and TRBJ1-6, with D possibly being TRBD1 (5 bases). V was clipped by 5 bases and J by 0 bases, with 5 bases between them. This CDR3 is built from 14 residues. Germline V gene lookup returns CDR1 KGHSH and CDR2 LQKENI. CDR3 amino acids: CASSRGSYNSPLHF. CDR3 DNA sequence: TGTGCCAGCTCAAGGGGCTCCTATAATTCACCCCTCCACTTT.

The chain couples TRBV9 to TRBJ1-2; D is undetermined. Germline V gene sequence: CDR1 SGDLS, CDR2 YYNGEE. The length of the CDR3 is 13 residues. V was cut by 4 bases and J by 4 bases, with 11 bases left in between. CDR3 in amino acids: CASSLDGSYGYTF. CDR3 nucleotide sequence: TGTGCCAGCAGCCTCGACGGGAGCTATGGCTACACCTTC.

This chain joins TRBV3-1 (or the pseudogene TRBV3-2) and TRBJ2-3, with D possibly being TRBD2 (5 bases). The germline gives CDR1 LGHDT, CDR2 YNNKEL (reference sequence). Trimming stripped 3 bases from V and 1 base from J, with 8 bases between. This CDR3 region has 14 residues. The CDR3 bases are TGTGCCAGCAGCCACAACGGGGGCACAGATACGCAGTATTTT. This sequence encodes CASSHNGGTDTQYF.

In its sample, this clone was seen once. The V call is TRBV10-3, the J call TRBJ1-1; D ambiguous. The V gene's germline CDR1 is ENHRY and CDR2 SYGVKD. Trimming cost V 11 bases and J 4 bases, with 11 bases left between them. This CDR3 comprises 11 residues. CDR3 in amino acids: CAVGGSTEAFF. In DNA form, the CDR3 reads TGTGCCGTGGGAGGGAGCACTGAAGCTTTCTTT.

The rearrangement uses TRBV18 and TRBJ2-2, with D perhaps matching TRBD1 (5 bases). Germline V lookup: CDR1 KGHSH, CDR2 LQKENI. V was trimmed by 3 bases and J by 8 bases, leaving 10 bases between them. The CDR3 runs 13 residues. The CDR3 loop reads CASSPRQQGELFF. CDR3 sequence (DNA): TGTGCCAGCTCACCGCGACAGCAAGGGGAGCTGTTTTTT.

The chain employs TRBV7-9 and TRBJ1-3, with 8 bases aligning to TRBD1. V lost 4 bases to trimming and J lost 11 bases; unmatched junction nucleotides: 16. This CDR3 spans 16 amino acids. Germline V gene data show CDR1 as SEHNR and CDR2 as FQNEAQ (reference sequence). The CDR3 DNA reads TGTGCCAGCAGCTGGGTCTTGACAGGGGCGACGGATGCCATATATTTT. This translates into CASSWVLTGATDAIYF.

This clone was picked up one time. The J gene is TRBJ2-2, the V gene TRBV7-2; D might be TRBD2 (6 bases). Trimming took 0 bases from V and 4 from J, leaving 6 bases between them. Germline V CDR1 and CDR2: SGHTA, FQGNSA. CDR3 length equals 14 residues. Written as DNA, the CDR3 is TGTGCCAGCAGCTTAGCGGGGGGCACCGGGGAGCTGTTTTTT. Protein: CASSLAGGTGELFF.

This rearrangement joins TRBV11-2 to TRBJ1-1; the match to TRBD1 covers 11 bases. Germline V gene sequence: CDR1 SGHAT, CDR2 FQNNGV. CDR3 length equals 16 residues. J lost 5 bases, V lost 0 bases, and 5 bases had no gene match. The CDR3 DNA reads as TGTGCCAGCAGCTTAGATAGGACAGGGGGCAGGACTGAAGCTTTCTTT. Its protein product is CASSLDRTGGRTEAFF.

The chain's CDR3 is CATSDRGHTDTQYF. The DNA for the CDR3 is TGTGCCACCAGTGATAGGGGGCACACAGATACGCAGTATTTT. The chain is built from TRBV24-1 and TRBJ2-3; 7 positions agree with TRBD1. V dropped 3 bases and J dropped 2; count of bases not matched to a gene: 1. From germline, CDR1 is KGHDR and CDR2 SFDVKD. The CDR3 is 14 residues long.

As for this clone: Other nucleotide sequences from this sample produce the same CDR3. The chain uses TRBV7-3 and TRBJ1-1; 8 bases fit TRBD1. The CDR3 has 14 amino acids. J gave up 1 base and V 5 bases, and 3 bases lay outside the gene matches. Germline CDR1 is SGHTA and CDR2 is FQGTGA. CDR3 DNA: TGTGCCAGCAGCCCAGGGGGCGCGAACACTGAAGCTTTCTTT. Protein sequence: CASSPGGANTEAFF. The variable domain in full, with the rest retrieved from reference TRBV7-3 and TRBJ1-1, is GAGVSQTPSNKVTEKGKYVELRCDPISGHTALYWYRQSLGQGPEFLIYFQGTGAADDSGLPNDRFFAVRPEGSVSTLKIQRTERGDSAVYLCASSPGGANTEAFFGQGTRLTVV.

The CDR3 DNA is TGTGCCAGTAGTATCCCGGGACAGCTGAACACCGGGGAGCTGTTTTTT. This sequence encodes CASSIPGQLNTGELFF. The chain carries TRBV19 and TRBJ2-2; 7 nucleotides agree with TRBD1. Germline V lookup: CDR1 LNHDA, CDR2 SQIVND (reference sequence). V was clipped by 3 bases and J by 1 base; unmatched bases: 5. This CDR3 is built from 16 residues. The full variable domain, its missing parts supplied by reference TRBV19 and TRBJ2-2, is DGGITQSPKYLFRKEGQNVTLSCEQNLNHDAMYWYRQDPGQGLRLIYYSQIVNDFQKGDIAEGYSVSREKKESFPLTVTSAQKNPTAFYLCASSIPGQLNTGELFFGEGSRLTVL.